The clone carrying this T cell receptor beta chain turned up a few times. This entry is derived from a study of blood T cell repertoires in COVID-19. This CDR3 spans 18 amino acids. Looked up from germline, CDR1 is MGHRA and CDR2 is YSYEKL. The V gene lost 4 bases and the J gene lost 0 bases, with 20 bases spanning the gap. TCRdb's copy holds only in-frame clones and misses some; the assay was immunoSEQ multiplex PCR. The sample lists roughly 300,000 clones; 70% to 90% were seen once. This chain joins TRBV4-1 and TRBJ2-3, with D perhaps matching TRBD2 (6 bases). The sequence was collected from a man aged 18 to 35 who had recovered from COVID-19. The sequenced sample consisted of peripheral blood. CDR3 DNA sequence: TGCGCCAGCAGCCTCCAGGCTCCTAGCGATACTAGCACAGATACGCAGTATTTT. Amino acid sequence: CASSLQAPSDTSTDTQYF.